The 24 T cell receptor beta chains given below trace back to one sample, sequenced in a study of T cells in Graves' hyperthyroidism and ophthalmopathy (dated by TCRdb to the late 2010s). Library preparation used multiplex PCR. TCRdb lists the instrument as Illumina HiSeq 2000. The TCR beta CDR3 regions were amplified from RNA transcripts. A first-round RT-PCR of the TCR CDR3 used the HTBI primer set with the Qiagen OneStep RT-PCR kit. The public reads were reprocessed in TCRdb via fastp at Q25 and MiXCR, keeping in-frame beta chains. Identical CDR3 protein sequences are pooled into one entry, listed with their most common genes and DNA. Present in this sample are about 350,000 distinct CDR3 sequences, 17% of which were seen just once. Together, the top ten hold approximately 33% of the sample. Input material: blood. These receptors were taken from a woman in her 30s with Graves' hyperthyroidism that later progressed to Graves' ophthalmopathy.

This clonotype was seen at least ten times. The chain joins TRBV28 to TRBJ2-7; possibly TRBD1 for D (6 bases). Between the trimmed V and J ends, which lost 5 bases and 2 bases, there was a span of 10 bases. There are 13 residues in the CDR3. Germline CDR1 is MDHEN and CDR2 is SYDVKM. CDR3 in amino acids: CASSPTGPYEQYF. CDR3 DNA: TGTGCCAGCAGTCCAACAGGGCCCTACGAGCAGTACTTC.

The chain employs TRBV5-1 and TRBJ1-1, with D perhaps TRBD1 (5 bases). The length of the CDR3 is 12 residues. Germline values: CDR1 SGHRS, CDR2 YFSETQ. The V gene lost 4 bases and the J gene lost 8 bases, with 12 bases spanning the gap. The CDR3 sequence is CASSRDRGEAFF. Here the CDR3 DNA reads TGCGCCAGCAGCCGCGACCGGGGGGAAGCTTTCTTT.

In this sample, this clonotype turned up a few times. The chain uses TRBV29-1 and TRBJ2-3; D call uncertain. V gave up 0 bases and J gave up 1 base, with 11 bases separating them. Germline V gene lookup returns CDR1 SQVTM and CDR2 ANQGSEA. The CDR3 consists of 15 residues. The CDR3 DNA follows: TGCAGCGTTGAAGATCGAAAGGGCCGCACAGATACGCAGTATTTT. Translation gives CSVEDRKGRTDTQYF.

The CDR3 nucleotides are TGCGCCAGCAGCCAAGTTGGCGACAGGGTTGGGAATGAGCAGTTCTTC. Translating it yields CASSQVGDRVGNEQFF. The chain is built from TRBV4-1 and TRBJ2-1; 7 nucleotides align to TRBD1. CDR3 size: 16 residues. Trimming took 1 base from V and 7 from J; bases not matched to a gene: 10. CDR1 is MGHRA and CDR2 is YSYEKL in the germline V gene.

This clonotype was recorded at least ten times. V usage is TRBV30 and J usage is TRBJ1-2; D call uncertain. The ends were cut back, 0 bases at V and 2 bases at J, with 13 bases in the middle. Germline CDR1 is GTSNPN and CDR2 is SVGIG (reference sequence). This CDR3 spans 15 amino acids. CDR3 region: CAWSVSGLSNYGYTF. CDR3 sequence (DNA): TGTGCCTGGAGTGTCTCAGGCCTTTCAAACTATGGCTACACCTTC. Using reference TRBV30 and TRBJ1-2 for the parts outside the CDR3, the full variable domain is SQTIHQWPATLVQPVGSPLSLECTVEGTSNPNLYWYRQAAGRGLQLLFYSVGIGQISSEVPQNLSASRPQDRQFILSSKKLLLSDSGFYLCAWSVSGLSNYGYTFGSGTRLTVV.

The gene calls are TRBV11-3 and TRBJ2-7, with 13 bases that match TRBD2. There are 15 residues in the CDR3. Per the germline V gene, CDR1 is SGHNT and CDR2 is YENEEA. CDR3 sequence (DNA): TGTGCTAGTGGTTTGCCCCGACTAGCGGGAGGCGAGCAGTACTTC. Residues: CASGLPRLAGGEQYF.

This clonotype was recorded at least ten times. The CDR3 bases are TGTGCCAGCAGCCGGGACACTTACAATGAGCAGTTCTTC. This gives the protein CASSRDTYNEQFF. The rearrangement joins TRBV2 to TRBJ2-1; possible D gene TRBD1, 6 bases. The CDR3 runs 13 residues. The ends were cut back, 6 bases at V and 4 bases at J, with 10 bases in the middle. Germline CDR1 SNHLY, CDR2 FYNNEI.

Many counts were recorded for this clonotype. This chain connects TRBV12-5 to TRBJ2-3; unclear D gene. This CDR3 has 12 residues. Germline-derived CDR1 and CDR2 are LGHNT and FRNRAP. The V end lost 1 base, the J end lost 4 bases, and 3 bases lay between the germline ends. The CDR3 spells CASGLGPDTQYF. The CDR3 DNA is TGTGCTAGTGGTTTGGGCCCAGATACGCAGTATTTT.

This clonotype was counted many times. The V and J genes are TRBV15 and TRBJ2-7, with TRBD1 identical over 10 bases. The CDR3 runs 15 residues. After removal of 1 base from V and 4 bases from J, the junction contained 4 bases not matched to a gene. Germline V lookup: CDR1 LNHNV, CDR2 YYDKDF (reference sequence). This CDR3 reads CATSRGQGAAYEQYF. In DNA, the CDR3 is TGTGCCACCAGCAGAGGACAGGGGGCAGCGTACGAGCAGTACTTC.

This clonotype was observed many times. The V gene is TRBV7-8, the J gene TRBJ1-1, with a tentative D call TRBD1 (5 bases). CDR3 length: 16 amino acids. The germline CDR1 and CDR2 sequences are SGHVS and FQNEAQ. V was cut by 5 bases and J by 0 bases, with 16 bases left in between. The CDR3: CASSNGGGALNTEAFF. As DNA, the CDR3 is TGTGCCAGCAGCAACGGGGGTGGGGCGTTGAACACTGAAGCTTTCTTT.

This clonotype came up many times. This could be a read error, since a much larger clone is one nucleotide away. The V and J genes are TRBV2 and TRBJ1-1; D call uncertain. The CDR3 length is 13 residues. CDR1 SNHLY and CDR2 FYNNEI come from the germline V gene. CDR3 sequence: CASSDLGTTEALF. CDR3 DNA sequence: TGTGCCAGCAGTGATCTAGGAACAACTGAAGCTCTCTTT.

This clonotype was seen many times. CDR3 residues: CASSQATQGFWNSPLHF. In nucleotides, the CDR3 is TGTGCCAGCAGCCAAGCAACGCAGGGGTTTTGGAATTCACCCCTCCACTTT. The chain is built from TRBV3-1 and TRBJ1-6, with D maybe TRBD1 (6 bases). The CDR3 runs to 17 residues. Trimming removed 1 base from V and 7 bases from J, with 17 bases in between. CDR1 is LGHDT and CDR2 is YNNKEL in the germline V gene (reference sequence). Looking up the rest from reference TRBV3-1 and TRBJ1-6 gives the full variable domain: DTAVSQTPKYLVTQMGNDKSIKCEQNLGHDTMYWYKQDSKKFLKIMFSYNNKELIINETVPNRFSPKSPDKAHLNLHINSLELGDSAVYFCASSQATQGFWNSPLHFGNGTRLTVT.

This clonotype was recorded many times. The chain recombines TRBV5-1 with TRBJ1-4; D gene unclear. Germline V gene data show CDR1 as SGHRS and CDR2 as YFSETQ. This CDR3 is 14 amino acids long. The V and J ends lost 4 bases and 7 bases respectively, with 14 bases between them. The CDR3 is CASSMTPGPEKLFF. The CDR3 DNA is TGCGCCAGCAGCATGACACCGGGTCCTGAAAAACTGTTTTTT.

This clonotype has ten or more counts. V is TRBV29-1 and J is TRBJ2-7, with D possibly TRBD1 on 6 matching bases. V was clipped by 5 bases and J by 6 bases, with 11 bases between them. The CDR3 is 11 amino acids. The V gene's germline CDR1 is SQVTM and CDR2 ANQGSEA. This chain's CDR3 is CSVSQGIEQYF. The CDR3 region has the DNA TGCAGCGTTTCACAGGGAATCGAGCAGTACTTC.

This clonotype has a count of ten or more. The chain employs TRBV4-1 and TRBJ2-5; 7 bases line up with TRBD2. Germline lookup yields CDR1 MGHRA and CDR2 YSYEKL. The trim removed 1 base at V and 2 bases at J, leaving 4 bases unmatched. The CDR3 loop spans 15 amino acids. DNA for the CDR3: TGCGCCAGCAGCCAAGTCCCGGGAGGACAAGAGACCCAGTACTTC. It encodes CASSQVPGGQETQYF.

This clonotype occurred many times. The V call is TRBV6-1, the J call TRBJ1-2, with 11 nucleotides matching TRBD1. V gave up 6 bases and J gave up 8 bases; unmatched junction bases: 20. Germline CDR1 MNHNS, CDR2 SASEGT. The CDR3 covers 18 residues. The CDR3 DNA sequence: TGTGCCAGCAGGCCCAGGGGGGACAGGGGGGCACTGATGTTAGGCTACACCTTC. Protein product: CASRPRGDRGALMLGYTF.

This clonotype was counted ten times or more. CDR3 sequence (DNA): TGTGCCACCACGGCGCGGGGAGGCACTGAAGCTTTCTTT. Residues: CATTARGGTEAFF. This chain links TRBV24-1 with TRBJ1-1; D is ambiguous. Trimming removed 8 bases from V and 4 bases from J, with 13 bases in between. This CDR3 is 13 amino acids long. The germline gives CDR1 KGHDR, CDR2 SFDVKD.

This clonotype showed up many times. The V gene is TRBV20-1, the J gene TRBJ1-1, with a tentative D call TRBD1 (6 bases). This CDR3 region has 13 residues. Germline V CDR1 and CDR2: DFQATT, SNEGSKA (reference sequence). Trimming shortened V by 6 bases and J by 5 bases, and 16 bases separated the two germline ends. CDR3 bases: TGCAGTGCCGCCGGGATCCAGGGGACTGAAGCTTTCTTT. Translation gives CSAAGIQGTEAFF.

This clonotype was found many times. The V gene is TRBV30, the J gene TRBJ1-1; the D is unclear. The CDR3 has 16 amino acids. Germline V lookup: CDR1 GTSNPN, CDR2 SVGIG (reference sequence). Trimming removed 0 bases at V and 6 bases at J, with 20 bases between. The CDR3 DNA follows: TGTGCCTGGAGTGTACGGGATGATTTGAATCCCCCTGAAGCTTTCTTT. This gives the protein CAWSVRDDLNPPEAFF.

The sample holds many counts of this clonotype. V is TRBV7-2 and J is TRBJ2-7; 11 nucleotides match TRBD2. The V gene end was trimmed by 5 bases and the J gene end by 3 bases; junction bases not matched to a gene: 12. The CDR3 runs to 17 residues. Germline CDR1 reads SGHTA; CDR2 reads FQGNSA. The CDR3: CASSTTPGLAVGYEQYF. The CDR3 DNA reads as TGTGCCAGCAGCACAACACCGGGACTAGCGGTTGGCTACGAGCAGTACTTC.

The chain has TRBV29-1 and TRBJ1-4; no firm D call. Per the germline V gene, CDR1 is SQVTM and CDR2 is ANQGSEA. Trimming cost V 7 bases and J 8 bases, with 11 bases left between them. CDR3 length equals 11 residues. This CDR3 reads CSGRGGEKLFF. DNA for the CDR3: TGCAGCGGCCGCGGAGGAGAAAAACTGTTTTTT.

The chain combines TRBV5-1 with TRBJ2-2; D might be TRBD1 or TRBD2, each matching 5 bases. This CDR3 is built from 15 residues. V dropped 4 bases and J dropped 3 bases, with 13 bases sitting between them. Germline V gene lookup returns CDR1 SGHRS and CDR2 YFSETQ. CDR3: CASSLGTTYTGELFF. The DNA for the CDR3 is TGCGCCAGCAGCCTCGGGACGACTTACACCGGGGAGCTGTTTTTT. Complete variable domain (other parts from reference TRBV5-1 and TRBJ2-2): KAGVTQTPRYLIKTRGQQVTLSCSPISGHRSVSWYQQTPGQGLQFLFEYFSETQRNKGNFPGRFSGRQFSNSRSEMNVSTLELGDSALYLCASSLGTTYTGELFFGEGSRLTVL.

This clonotype was observed at least ten times. CDR3 sequence (DNA): TGTGCCAGCAGCTCAAACGCCCCAGAATCAAGAGATACGCAGTATTTT. It is translated as CASSSNAPESRDTQYF. The V call is TRBV7-9, the J call TRBJ2-3; D is ambiguous. This CDR3 region has 16 residues. Germline V lookup: CDR1 SEHNR, CDR2 FQNEAQ (reference sequence). Trimming pared 4 bases from V and 5 bases from J, leaving 19 bases between.

The chain links TRBV4-1 to TRBJ1-1; D is uncertain. In germline, CDR1 is MGHRA, CDR2 YSYEKL. This CDR3 is built from 15 residues. V was clipped by 4 bases and J by 0 bases, with 12 bases between them. The CDR3 sequence: CASSLLTEMNTEAFF. The CDR3 DNA follows: TGCGCCAGCAGCCTCCTGACTGAGATGAACACTGAAGCTTTCTTT.